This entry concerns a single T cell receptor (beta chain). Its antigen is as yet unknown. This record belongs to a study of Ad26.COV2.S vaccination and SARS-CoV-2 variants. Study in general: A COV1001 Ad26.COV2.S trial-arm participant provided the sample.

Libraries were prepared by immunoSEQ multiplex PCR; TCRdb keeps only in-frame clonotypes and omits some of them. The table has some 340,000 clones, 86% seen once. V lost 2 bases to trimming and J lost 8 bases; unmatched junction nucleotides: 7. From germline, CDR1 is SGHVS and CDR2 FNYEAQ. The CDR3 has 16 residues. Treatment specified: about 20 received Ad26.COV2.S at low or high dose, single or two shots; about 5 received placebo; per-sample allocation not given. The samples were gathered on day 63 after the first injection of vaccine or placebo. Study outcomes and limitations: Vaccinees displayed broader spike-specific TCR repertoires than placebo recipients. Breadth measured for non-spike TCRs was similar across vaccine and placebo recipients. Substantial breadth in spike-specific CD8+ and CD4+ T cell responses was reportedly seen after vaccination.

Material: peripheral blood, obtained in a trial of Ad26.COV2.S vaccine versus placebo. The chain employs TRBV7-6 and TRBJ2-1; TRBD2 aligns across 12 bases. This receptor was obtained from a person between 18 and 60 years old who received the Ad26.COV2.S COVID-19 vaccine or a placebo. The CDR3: CASSLLAGGPWYEQFF. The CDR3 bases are TGTGCCAGCAGCTTACTAGCGGGGGGGCCCTGGTATGAGCAGTTCTTC.